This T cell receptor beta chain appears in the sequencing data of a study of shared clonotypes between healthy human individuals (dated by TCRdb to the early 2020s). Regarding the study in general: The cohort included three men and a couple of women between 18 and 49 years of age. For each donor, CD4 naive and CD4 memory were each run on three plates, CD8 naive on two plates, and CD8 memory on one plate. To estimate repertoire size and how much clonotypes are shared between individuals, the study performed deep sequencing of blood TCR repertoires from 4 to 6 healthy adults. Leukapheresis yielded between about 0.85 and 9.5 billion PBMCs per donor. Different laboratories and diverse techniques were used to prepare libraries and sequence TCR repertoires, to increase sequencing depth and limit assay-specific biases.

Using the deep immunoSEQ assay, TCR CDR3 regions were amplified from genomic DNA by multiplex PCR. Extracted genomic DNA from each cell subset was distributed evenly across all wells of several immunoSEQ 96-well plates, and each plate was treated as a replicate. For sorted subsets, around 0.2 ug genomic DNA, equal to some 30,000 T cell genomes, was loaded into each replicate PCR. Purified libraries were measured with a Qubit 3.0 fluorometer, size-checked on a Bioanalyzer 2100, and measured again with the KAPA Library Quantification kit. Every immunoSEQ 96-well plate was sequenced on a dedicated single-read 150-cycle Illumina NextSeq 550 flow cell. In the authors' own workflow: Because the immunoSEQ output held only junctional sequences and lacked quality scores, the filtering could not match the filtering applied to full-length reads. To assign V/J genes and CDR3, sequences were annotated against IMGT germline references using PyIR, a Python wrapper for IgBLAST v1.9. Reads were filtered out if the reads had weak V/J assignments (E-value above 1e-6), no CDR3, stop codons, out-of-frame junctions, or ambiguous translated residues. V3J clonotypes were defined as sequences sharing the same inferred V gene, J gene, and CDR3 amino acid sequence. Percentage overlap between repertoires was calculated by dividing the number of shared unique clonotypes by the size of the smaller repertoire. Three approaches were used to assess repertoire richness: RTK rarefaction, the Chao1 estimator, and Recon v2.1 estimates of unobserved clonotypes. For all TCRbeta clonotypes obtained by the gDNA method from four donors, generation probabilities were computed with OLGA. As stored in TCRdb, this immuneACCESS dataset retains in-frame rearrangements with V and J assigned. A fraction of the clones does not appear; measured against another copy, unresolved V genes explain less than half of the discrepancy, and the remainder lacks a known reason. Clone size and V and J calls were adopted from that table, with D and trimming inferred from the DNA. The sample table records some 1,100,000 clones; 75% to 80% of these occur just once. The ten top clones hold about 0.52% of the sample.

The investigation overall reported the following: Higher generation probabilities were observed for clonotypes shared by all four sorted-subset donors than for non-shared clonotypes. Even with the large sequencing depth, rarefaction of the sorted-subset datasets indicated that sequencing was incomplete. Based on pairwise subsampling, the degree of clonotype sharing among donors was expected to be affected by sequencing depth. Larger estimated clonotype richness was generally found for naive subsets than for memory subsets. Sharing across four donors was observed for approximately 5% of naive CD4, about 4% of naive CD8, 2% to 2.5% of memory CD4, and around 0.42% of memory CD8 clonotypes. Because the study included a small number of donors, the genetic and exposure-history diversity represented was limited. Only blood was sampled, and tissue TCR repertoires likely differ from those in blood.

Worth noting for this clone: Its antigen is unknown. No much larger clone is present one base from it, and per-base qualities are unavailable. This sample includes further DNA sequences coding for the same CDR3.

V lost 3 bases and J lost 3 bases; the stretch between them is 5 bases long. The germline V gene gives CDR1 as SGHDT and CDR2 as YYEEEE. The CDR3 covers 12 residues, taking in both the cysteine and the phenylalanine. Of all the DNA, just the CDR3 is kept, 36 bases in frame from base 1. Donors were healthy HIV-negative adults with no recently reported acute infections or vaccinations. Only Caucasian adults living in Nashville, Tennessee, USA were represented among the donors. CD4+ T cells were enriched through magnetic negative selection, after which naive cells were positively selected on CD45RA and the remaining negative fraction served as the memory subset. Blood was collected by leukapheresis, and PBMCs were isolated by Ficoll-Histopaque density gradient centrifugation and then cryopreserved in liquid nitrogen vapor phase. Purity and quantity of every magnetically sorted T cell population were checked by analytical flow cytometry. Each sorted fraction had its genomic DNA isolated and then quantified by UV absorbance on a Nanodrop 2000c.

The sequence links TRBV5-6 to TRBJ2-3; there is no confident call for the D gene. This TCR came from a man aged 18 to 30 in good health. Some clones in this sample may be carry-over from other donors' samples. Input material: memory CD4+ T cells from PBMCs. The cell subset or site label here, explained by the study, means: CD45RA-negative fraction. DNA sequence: TGTGCCAGCAGCTGGGGAACAGATACGCAGTATTTT. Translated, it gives CASSWGTDTQYF.